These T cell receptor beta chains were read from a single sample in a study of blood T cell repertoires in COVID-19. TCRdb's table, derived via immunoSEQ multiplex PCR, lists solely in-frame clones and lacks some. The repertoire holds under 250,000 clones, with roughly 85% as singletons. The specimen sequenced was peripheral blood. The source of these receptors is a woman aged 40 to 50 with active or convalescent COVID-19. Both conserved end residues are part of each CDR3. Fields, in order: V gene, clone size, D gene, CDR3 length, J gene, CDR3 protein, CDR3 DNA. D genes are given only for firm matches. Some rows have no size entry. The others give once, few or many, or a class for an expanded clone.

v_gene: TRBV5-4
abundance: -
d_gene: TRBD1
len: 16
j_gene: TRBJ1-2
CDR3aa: CASSSRTGALIGGYTF
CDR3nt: TGTGCCAGCAGCTCCAGGACAGGGGCGCTGATCGGCGGCTACACCTTC

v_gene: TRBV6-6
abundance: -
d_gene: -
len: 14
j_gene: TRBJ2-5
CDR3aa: CASSYSASGETQYF
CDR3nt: TGTGCCAGCAGTTACTCGGCCAGCGGAGAGACCCAGTACTTC

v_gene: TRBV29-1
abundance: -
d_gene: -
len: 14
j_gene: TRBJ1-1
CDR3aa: CSVVGGTLNTEAFF
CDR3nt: TGCAGCGTTGTGGGTGGGACATTGAACACTGAAGCTTTCTTT

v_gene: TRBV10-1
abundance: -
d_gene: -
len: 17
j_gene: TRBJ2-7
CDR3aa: CASSRVHRVRLPYEQYF
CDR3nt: TGCGCCAGCAGTAGGGTACACAGGGTACGCCTTCCCTACGAGCAGTACTTC

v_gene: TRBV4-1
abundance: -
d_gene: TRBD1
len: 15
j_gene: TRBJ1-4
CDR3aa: CASSQWTGINEKLFF
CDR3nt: TGCGCCAGCAGCCAGTGGACAGGGATTAATGAAAAACTGTTTTTT

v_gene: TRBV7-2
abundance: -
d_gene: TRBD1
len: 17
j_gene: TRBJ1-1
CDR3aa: CASSHRQGAVMNTEAFF
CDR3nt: TGTGCCAGCAGCCACCGACAGGGGGCGGTTATGAACACTGAAGCTTTCTTT

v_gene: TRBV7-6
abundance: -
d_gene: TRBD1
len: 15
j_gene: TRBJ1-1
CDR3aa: CASSLGTGEDTEAFF
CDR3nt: TGTGCCAGCAGCTTGGGGACAGGGGAGGACACTGAAGCTTTCTTT

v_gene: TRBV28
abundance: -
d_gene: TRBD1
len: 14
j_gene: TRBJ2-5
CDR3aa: CASSLVQGVETQYF
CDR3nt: TGTGCCAGCAGTTTAGTACAGGGGGTGGAGACCCAGTACTTC

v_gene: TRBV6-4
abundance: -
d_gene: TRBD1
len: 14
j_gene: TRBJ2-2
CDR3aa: CASSRDRGTGELFF
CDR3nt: TGTGCCAGCAGTAGGGACAGGGGAACCGGGGAGCTGTTTTTT

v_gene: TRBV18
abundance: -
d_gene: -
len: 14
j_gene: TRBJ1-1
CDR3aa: CASSPQGEATEAFF
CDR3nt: TGTGCCAGCTCACCGCAGGGTGAGGCGACTGAAGCTTTCTTT

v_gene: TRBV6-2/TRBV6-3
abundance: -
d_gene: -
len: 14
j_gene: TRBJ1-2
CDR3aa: CASSYAGGDYGYTF
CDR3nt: TGTGCCAGCAGTTACGCGGGGGGAGACTATGGCTACACCTTC

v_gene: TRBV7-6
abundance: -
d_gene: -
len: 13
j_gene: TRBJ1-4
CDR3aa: CASSSLLNEKLFF
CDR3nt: TGTGCCAGCAGCTCCTTGTTGAATGAAAAACTGTTTTTT

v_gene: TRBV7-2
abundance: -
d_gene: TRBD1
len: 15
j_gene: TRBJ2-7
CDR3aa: CASSSVWDSFFEQYF
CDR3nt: TGTGCCAGCAGCTCGGTTTGGGACAGTTTTTTCGAGCAGTACTTC

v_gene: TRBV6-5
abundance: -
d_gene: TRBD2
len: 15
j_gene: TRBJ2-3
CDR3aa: CASTRADWGGDTQYF
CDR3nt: TGTGCCAGCACGAGGGCCGACTGGGGGGGAGATACGCAGTATTTT

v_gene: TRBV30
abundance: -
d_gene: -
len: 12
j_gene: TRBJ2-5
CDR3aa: CAWKGLLETQYF
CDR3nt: TGTGCCTGGAAGGGGCTCTTGGAGACCCAGTACTTC

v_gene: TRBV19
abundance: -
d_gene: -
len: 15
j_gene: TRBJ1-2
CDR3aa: CASSIGAGANYGYTF
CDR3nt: TGTGCCAGTAGTATAGGGGCAGGGGCTAACTATGGCTACACCTTC

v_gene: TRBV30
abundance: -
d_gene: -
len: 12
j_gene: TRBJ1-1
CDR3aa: CAWDLSDTEAFF
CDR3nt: TGTGCCTGGGACCTTTCGGACACTGAAGCTTTCTTT

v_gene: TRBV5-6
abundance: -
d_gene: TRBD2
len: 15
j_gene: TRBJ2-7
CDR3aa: CASSAAGGGFYEQYF
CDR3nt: TGTGCCAGCAGCGCTGCTGGGGGGGGATTCTACGAGCAGTACTTC

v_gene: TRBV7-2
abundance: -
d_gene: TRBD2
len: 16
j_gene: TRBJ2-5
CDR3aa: CASSRASGGGTETQYF
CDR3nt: TGTGCCAGCAGCCGGGCCTCCGGGGGGGGGACGGAGACCCAGTACTTC

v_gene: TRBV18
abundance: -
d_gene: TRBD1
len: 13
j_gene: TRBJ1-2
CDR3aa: CASSRQGGDGYTF
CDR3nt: TGTGCCAGCTCACGACAGGGGGGAGATGGCTACACCTTC

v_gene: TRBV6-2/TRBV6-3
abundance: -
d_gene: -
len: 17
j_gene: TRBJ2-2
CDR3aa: CASSYPGGGWNTGELFF
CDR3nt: TGTGCCAGCAGTTACCCGGGCGGGGGCTGGAACACCGGGGAGCTGTTTTTT

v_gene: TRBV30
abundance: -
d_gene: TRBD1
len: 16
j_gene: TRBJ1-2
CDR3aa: CAWREYGTGGFYGYTF
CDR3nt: TGTGCCTGGAGGGAATACGGGACAGGGGGGTTCTATGGCTACACCTTC

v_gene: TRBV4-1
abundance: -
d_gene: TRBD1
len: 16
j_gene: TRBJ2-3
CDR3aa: CASSQSGTGSTDTQYF
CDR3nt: TGCGCCAGCAGCCAGTCCGGGACAGGTAGCACAGATACGCAGTATTTT

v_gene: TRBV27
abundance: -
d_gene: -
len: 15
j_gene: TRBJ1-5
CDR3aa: CASSGPGIGFQPQHF
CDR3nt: TGTGCCAGCAGTGGACCCGGGATAGGATTTCAGCCCCAGCATTTT

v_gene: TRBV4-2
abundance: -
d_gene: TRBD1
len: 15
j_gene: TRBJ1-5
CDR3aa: CASSQEDRATQPQHF
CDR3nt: TGTGCCAGCAGCCAAGAGGACAGGGCTACTCAGCCCCAGCATTTT

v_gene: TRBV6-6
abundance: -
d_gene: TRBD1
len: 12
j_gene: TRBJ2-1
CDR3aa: CASSRQGREQFF
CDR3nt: TGTGCCAGCAGCCGACAGGGTAGGGAGCAGTTCTTC

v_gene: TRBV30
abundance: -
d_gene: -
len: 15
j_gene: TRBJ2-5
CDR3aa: CAWSLLTGFGETQYF
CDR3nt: TGTGCCTGGAGTCTCCTCACAGGGTTCGGAGAGACCCAGTACTTC

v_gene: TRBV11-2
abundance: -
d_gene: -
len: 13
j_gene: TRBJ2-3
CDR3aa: CASSLTGTDTQYF
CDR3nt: TGTGCCAGCAGCTTAACGGGCACAGATACGCAGTATTTT

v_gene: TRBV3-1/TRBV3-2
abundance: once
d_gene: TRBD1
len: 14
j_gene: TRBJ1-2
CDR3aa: CASSYDTGGRGLFF
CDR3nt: TGTGCCAGCAGTTATGATACAGGGGGGCGTGGGTTGTTCTTC

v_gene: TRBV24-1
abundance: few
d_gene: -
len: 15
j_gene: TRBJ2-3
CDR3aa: CATSDHSSGTDTQYF
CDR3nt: TGTGCCACCAGTGATCACAGCAGCGGGACAGATACGCAGTATTTT

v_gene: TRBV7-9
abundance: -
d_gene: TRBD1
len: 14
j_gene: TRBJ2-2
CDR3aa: CASSFRQGDGELFF
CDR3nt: TGTGCCAGCAGCTTCCGACAGGGGGACGGGGAGCTGTTTTTT

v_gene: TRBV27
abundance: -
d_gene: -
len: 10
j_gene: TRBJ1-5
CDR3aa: CASSSQPQHF
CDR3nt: TGTGCCAGCAGTTCACAGCCCCAGCATTTT

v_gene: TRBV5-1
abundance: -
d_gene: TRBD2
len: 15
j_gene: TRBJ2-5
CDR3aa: CASSFRREGLETQYF
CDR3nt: TGCGCCAGCAGTTTCCGGCGGGAGGGCCTCGAGACCCAGTACTTC

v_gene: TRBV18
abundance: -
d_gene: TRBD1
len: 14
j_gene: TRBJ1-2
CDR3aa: CASSPSTGGEGYTF
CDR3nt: TGTGCCAGCTCACCATCAACAGGGGGCGAGGGCTACACCTTC

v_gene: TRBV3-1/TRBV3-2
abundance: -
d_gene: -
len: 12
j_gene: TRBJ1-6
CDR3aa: CASSQGPLPLHF
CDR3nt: TGTGCCAGCAGCCAAGGGCCCCTACCCCTCCACTTT

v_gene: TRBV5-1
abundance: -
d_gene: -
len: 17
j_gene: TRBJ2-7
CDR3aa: CASSLVQQGSPTYEQYF
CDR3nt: TGCGCCAGCAGCTTGGTCCAACAGGGCTCCCCAACCTACGAGCAGTACTTC

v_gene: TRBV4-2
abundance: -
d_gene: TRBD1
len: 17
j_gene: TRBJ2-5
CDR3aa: CASSQETMDRGRETQYF
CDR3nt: TGTGCCAGCAGCCAAGAAACGATGGACAGGGGGAGGGAGACCCAGTACTTC

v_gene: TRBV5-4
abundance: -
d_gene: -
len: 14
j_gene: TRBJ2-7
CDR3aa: CASSPRDNSYEQYF
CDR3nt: TGTGCCAGCAGCCCCCGGGACAACTCCTACGAGCAGTACTTC

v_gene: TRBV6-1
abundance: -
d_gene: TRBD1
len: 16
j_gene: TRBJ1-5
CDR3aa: CASSKVAGQGYQPQHF
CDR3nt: TGTGCCAGCAGTAAAGTAGCGGGACAGGGTTATCAGCCCCAGCATTTT

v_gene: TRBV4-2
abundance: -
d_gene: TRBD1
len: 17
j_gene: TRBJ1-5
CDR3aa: CASSQGEGTGENQPQHF
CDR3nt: TGTGCCAGCAGCCAAGGGGAGGGGACAGGGGAGAATCAGCCCCAGCATTTT